This T cell receptor beta chain was sequenced in a study of blood T cell repertoires in COVID-19. Looking at the study overall: From T cells, B-cell-depleted T cells, or PBMCs came the material, which was cDNA or gDNA.

In Seattle, patients joined the study during active infection and were tracked longitudinally. V shed 4 bases, J shed 4 bases, and the junction held 19 bases outside the gene matches. This CDR3 region has 21 residues. CDR1 is ENHRY, CDR2 SYGVKD, per germline. Original processing methods: Amplification of reference gene primers provided the estimated nucleated cell counts. Measured with immunoSEQ multiplex PCR; TCRdb has only the in-frame clones, and not every one. V, J and clone size reflect that table, while D and trimming were determined from the DNA. Counted here are roughly 570,000 clones, about 89% occurring once; the ten biggest clones make up around 7.8%.

V is TRBV10-3 and J is TRBJ1-6; 10 bases align to TRBD1. Sequenced: peripheral blood. The sequence was obtained from a woman between 50 and 59 years old with COVID-19, enrolled during active disease. Here the CDR3 reads CAISASEATGGNLPYNSPLHF. CDR3 bases: TGTGCCATCAGTGCCTCCGAGGCGACAGGGGGCAACCTCCCATATAATTCACCCCTCCACTTT.